Presented here are 14 T cell receptor beta chains from one specimen sequenced in a study of T cells in Graves' hyperthyroidism and ophthalmopathy. Regions amplified from RNA transcripts were the TCR beta CDR3 regions. The primer set for the first-round RT-PCR of the TCR CDR3 was HTBI. TCRdb re-called the multiplex PCR reads with MiXCR, one entry per CDR3 protein. This table holds fewer than 600,000 distinct CDR3 sequences, approximately 15% found once. Sequenced: blood. Receptors originate from a woman between 18 and 29 years old with Graves' hyperthyroidism.

The rearrangement uses TRBV5-1 and TRBJ2-2; 12 positions agree with TRBD1. The CDR3 has 16 amino acids. Trimming at V came to 6 bases and at J to 6 bases, leaving 9 bases not matched to a gene. Germline V gene lookup returns CDR1 SGHRS and CDR2 YFSETQ. CDR3 residues: CASMSTGTGGAGELFF. The DNA of the CDR3 is TGCGCCAGCATGAGTACCGGGACAGGGGGCGCCGGGGAGCTGTTTTTT.

A few counts support this clonotype. The gene calls are TRBV12-3 or TRBV12-4 and TRBJ2-1; no firm D call. The CDR3 runs 14 residues. V dropped 4 bases and J dropped 4 bases, with 11 bases sitting between them. The CDR3 reads CASSSRQDYNEQFF. Here the CDR3 DNA reads TGTGCCAGCAGTTCGCGTCAGGATTACAATGAGCAGTTCTTC.

J is TRBJ1-6 and V is TRBV9, with D hard to call. The germline gives CDR1 SGDLS, CDR2 YYNGEE. This CDR3 comprises 15 residues. Trimming cost V 0 bases and J 5 bases, with 9 bases left between them. The CDR3 is CASSVEERDNSPLHF. CDR3 DNA: TGTGCCAGCAGCGTAGAGGAGAGGGATAATTCACCCCTCCACTTT.

This clonotype was seen many times. The V and J genes are TRBV13 and TRBJ2-6; D is undetermined. CDR1 and CDR2 from the germline V gene are PRHDT and FYEKMQ (reference sequence). The CDR3 has 16 amino acids. V was clipped by 5 bases and J by 3 bases, with 14 bases between them. The CDR3 DNA sequence: TGTGCCAGCAGCCCTAAAAGGGCAGGTGGGGCCAACGTCCTGACTTTC. Translation gives CASSPKRAGGANVLTF.

To note about this clonotype: Given a much more abundant clone one base away, this may be a read error. CDR3 loop: CASSITGGNERFF. Written as DNA, the CDR3 is TGTGCCAGTAGTATTACGGGAGGGAATGAGCGGTTCTTC. The chain uses TRBV19 and TRBJ2-1; 8 bases are shared with TRBD2. The CDR3 extends over 13 amino acids. Germline V lookup: CDR1 LNHDA, CDR2 SQIVND (reference sequence).

V gene TRBV20-1 combines with J gene TRBJ2-5; no reliable D call. Germline CDR1 DFQATT, CDR2 SNEGSKA (reference sequence). The CDR3 is 14 amino acids. Trimming pared 2 bases from V and 2 bases from J, leaving 12 bases between. The CDR3 nucleotides are TGCAGTGCTAGACTAACACGCTGGCAAGAGACCCAGTACTTC. This encodes CSARLTRWQETQYF.

The rearrangement uses TRBV5-1 and TRBJ1-1, with 8 bases aligning to TRBD1. Germline CDR1 SGHRS, CDR2 YFSETQ. The CDR3 is made up of 16 amino acids. J gave up 5 bases and V 4 bases, and 13 bases lay outside the gene matches. DNA for the CDR3: TGCGCCAGCAGCGGAGGACAGGGAGGAGTGGGAACTGAAGCTTTCTTT. This codes for CASSGGQGGVGTEAFF.

This clonotype has ten or more counts. The chain is built from TRBV2 and TRBJ2-1; TRBD2 matches 12 bases. The CDR3 runs to 17 residues. The V gene end was trimmed by 7 bases and the J gene end by 4 bases; junction bases not matched to a gene: 11. Per the germline V gene, CDR1 is SNHLY and CDR2 is FYNNEI. The CDR3 DNA reads TGTGCCAGCAAGCCCGGGACTAGCGGGTTTACGTACAATGAGCAGTTCTTC. It is translated as CASKPGTSGFTYNEQFF.

This clonotype occurred many times. The rearrangement uses TRBV10-3 and TRBJ1-2; D is possibly TRBD1 (6 bases). The CDR3 has 13 residues. Deletions cut 5 bases from V and 4 bases from J, with 11 bases between. In germline, CDR1 is ENHRY, CDR2 SYGVKD. For the CDR3, the DNA is TGTGCCATCAGTTCCCGGGACACCTATGGCTACACCTTC. It codes for CAISSRDTYGYTF.

This clonotype has a count of ten or more. The J gene is TRBJ2-3, the V gene TRBV7-2; 9 bases are a match to TRBD2. Germline CDR1 reads SGHTA; CDR2 reads FQGNSA. The CDR3 extends over 14 amino acids. The junction had 3 bases not matched to a gene; V was cut back by 3 bases and J by 5 bases. The DNA of the CDR3 is TGTGCCAGCAGCTTGTCTAGCGGGAAAGATACGCAGTATTTT. Translation: CASSLSSGKDTQYF.

For this clonotype: A much larger clone differs by one base, so this may be a read error. CDR3 nucleotides: TGTGCCAGCAGTTCCGAAGCCGGGATTTTGTCCTACAATGAGCAGTTCTTC. Residues: CASSSEAGILSYNEQFF. The rearrangement joins TRBV27 to TRBJ2-1, with D possibly being TRBD2 (5 bases). Germline V gene data show CDR1 as MNHEY and CDR2 as SMNVEV (reference sequence). The V and J ends lost 4 bases and 1 base respectively, with 17 bases between them. This CDR3 has 17 residues.

In the case of this clonotype: This clone may be a read error of a much larger clone one base away. This chain connects TRBV6-1 to TRBJ2-7, with a tentative D call TRBD1 (7 bases). Germline CDR1 and CDR2: MNHNS and SASEGT. This CDR3 is 15 amino acids long. The germline V and J ends were trimmed by 7 bases and 2 bases, with 18 bases remaining between them. CDR3 DNA sequence: TGTGCCAGCACCGTATACAGGGGACTTGCCTACGAGCAGTACGTC. Its translation is CASTVYRGLAYEQYV.

The chain combines TRBV7-9 with TRBJ2-3; no definite D call. Germline V gene sequence: CDR1 SEHNR, CDR2 FQNEAQ (reference sequence). V was pared by 2 bases and J by 3 bases, with 12 bases between. The length of the CDR3 is 15 residues. CDR3 nucleotides: TGTGCCAGCAGCTTATTTAGAACGGCTACAGATACGCAGTATTTT. Translation gives CASSLFRTATDTQYF.

This clonotype was seen at least ten times. This sequence joins TRBV12-5 and TRBJ2-1; D gene ambiguous. Trimming took 4 bases from V and 0 from J, leaving 4 bases between them. Germline loops: CDR1 LGHNT, CDR2 FRNRAP. The CDR3 loop spans 13 amino acids. The CDR3 DNA is TGTGCTAGTGGTTCCTACTCCTACAATGAGCAGTTCTTC. It translates to CASGSYSYNEQFF.